The 14 T cell receptor beta chains in this list originate from one sample, sequenced in a study of T cells in Graves' hyperthyroidism and ophthalmopathy. Amplification of TCR beta CDR3 regions used RNA as the template. First-round RT-PCR of the TCR CDR3 relied on the HTBI primer set. TCRdb re-derived calls from the multiplex PCR reads in MiXCR, one entry per CDR3 protein. The data contain roughly 420,000 distinct CDR3 sequences, less than 20% of them singletons. Sequencing was performed on blood. All receptors derive from a woman aged 18-29 years with Graves' hyperthyroidism.

The chain is built from TRBV5-1 and TRBJ2-1; 7 bases align to TRBD2. CDR3 length equals 17 residues. V gave up 3 bases and J gave up 8 bases; unmatched junction bases: 17. Germline V lookup: CDR1 SGHRS, CDR2 YFSETQ. CDR3 DNA: TGCGCCAGCAGCTCCCTCAGGAGCGGGACGTCCCGGGATGAGCAGTTCTTC. Translated, it gives CASSSLRSGTSRDEQFF.

The gene calls are TRBV29-1 and TRBJ2-7; no clear D. This CDR3 comprises 13 residues. With 4 bases removed from V and 0 bases from J, the gap between germline ends came to 10 bases. From germline, CDR1 is SQVTM and CDR2 ANQGSEA. The CDR3 DNA is TGCAGCGTTGTAGCTCGATTCTCCTACGAGCAGTACTTC. It translates to CSVVARFSYEQYF.

The sample holds many counts of this clonotype. CDR3 region: CASRARGPQETQYF. The CDR3 bases are TGTGCCAGCAGGGCGCGGGGCCCACAAGAGACCCAGTACTTC. V usage is TRBV7-8 and J usage is TRBJ2-5; the D gene is possibly TRBD2 (6 bases). CDR3 length: 14 amino acids. V was pared by 6 bases and J by 2 bases, with 13 bases between. Germline CDR1 and CDR2: SGHVS and FQNEAQ.

This clonotype was observed at least ten times. CDR3 coding DNA: TGCAGTGCTAGCGGCGGGGGCCCTTCCTACAATGAGCAGTTCTTC. Amino acid sequence: CSASGGGPSYNEQFF. The chain is built from TRBV20-1 and TRBJ2-1; a weak D match, TRBD2 (7 bases). The V gene lost 3 bases and the J gene lost 1 base, with 13 bases spanning the gap. The CDR3 runs 15 residues. The germline V gene has CDR1 DFQATT and CDR2 SNEGSKA (reference sequence).

In its sample, this clonotype was seen a few times. V is TRBV5-1 and J is TRBJ2-1; 12 bases line up with TRBD2. Unmatched junction bases numbered 6, after V lost 2 bases and J lost 0 bases. In germline, CDR1 is SGHRS, CDR2 YFSETQ. The CDR3 is 18 amino acids. The CDR3 nucleotides read TGCGCCAGCAGCTTAGCTAGCGGGAGGGCGCTCTCCTACAATGAGCAGTTCTTC. This gives the protein CASSLASGRALSYNEQFF.

The gene calls are TRBV6-1 and TRBJ1-2; D call uncertain. The CDR3 extends over 10 amino acids. The germline V gene has CDR1 MNHNS and CDR2 SASEGT. Trimming removed 11 bases from V and 4 bases from J, with 8 bases in between. The DNA for the CDR3 is TGTGCCCACGGAGGCTATGGCTACACCTTC. As protein: CAHGGYGYTF.

This clonotype was detected many times. The V call is TRBV7-8, the J call TRBJ2-5; the D gene could be TRBD1 or TRBD2 (7 bases each). V lost 5 bases, J lost 5 bases, and 15 bases lay in between. This CDR3 is 14 amino acids long. Germline-derived CDR1 and CDR2 are SGHVS and FQNEAQ. The CDR3 DNA reads TGTGCCAGCAGCCCAGGGAGGGGGCTGGAGACCCAGTACTTC. This gives the protein CASSPGRGLETQYF.

This clonotype came up many times. V usage is TRBV19 and J usage is TRBJ1-6; D not resolved. This CDR3 is 14 amino acids long. V was shortened by 9 bases and J by 7 bases, with 16 bases between the two germline ends. Germline assignment: CDR1 LNHDA and CDR2 SQIVND (reference sequence). Here the CDR3 DNA reads TGTGCCAGCAGAATCGGAATTCCCAATTCACCCCTCCACTTT. Its translation: CASRIGIPNSPLHF.

This clonotype was found many times. The genes are TRBV19 and TRBJ2-3; the D is unclear. The CDR3 length is 15 residues. V was clipped by 0 bases and J by 0 bases, with 7 bases between them. Germline assignment: CDR1 LNHDA and CDR2 SQIVND (reference sequence). The CDR3 loop reads CASSIEATSTDTQYF. CDR3 nucleotide sequence: TGTGCCAGTAGTATAGAGGCCACCAGCACAGATACGCAGTATTTT.

The CDR3 spells CATSDFNTWETQYF. CDR3 nucleotides: TGTGCCACCAGTGATTTTAATACGTGGGAGACCCAGTACTTC. The V and J genes are TRBV24-1 and TRBJ2-5; D call uncertain. Germline V gene lookup returns CDR1 KGHDR and CDR2 SFDVKD. V dropped 1 base and J dropped 5 bases, with 10 bases sitting between them. CDR3 length: 14 residues.

The chain joins TRBV28 to TRBJ1-4; 11 positions agree with TRBD1. The trim removed 5 bases at V and 10 bases at J, leaving 12 bases unmatched. The CDR3 runs 16 residues. CDR1 is MDHEN, CDR2 SYDVKM, per germline. The CDR3 DNA sequence: TGTGCCAGCAGTGTGCTCGGACAGGGGGCATCGGGAAAACTGTTTTTT. Translation gives CASSVLGQGASGKLFF.

V and J are TRBV6-1 and TRBJ1-1; 10 nucleotides line up with TRBD1. The V gene end was trimmed by 1 base and the J gene end by 6 bases; junction bases not matched to a gene: 14. There are 18 residues in the CDR3. The germline V gene encodes CDR1 MNHNS and CDR2 SASEGT. The CDR3 sequence: CASSEEPWTGGKGAEAFF. CDR3 nucleotide sequence: TGTGCCAGCAGTGAAGAGCCCTGGACAGGGGGTAAGGGAGCTGAAGCTTTCTTT.

In this sample, this clonotype turned up many times. V usage is TRBV3-1 and J usage is TRBJ1-1, with D unclear. This CDR3 is 13 amino acids long. Trimming removed 4 bases from V and 5 bases from J, with 11 bases in between. Germline-derived CDR1 and CDR2 are LGHDT and YNNKEL (reference sequence). In DNA form, the CDR3 reads TGTGCCAGCAGCCCACTCCTACAGACTGAAGCTTTCTTT. It codes for CASSPLLQTEAFF.

In this sample, this clonotype turned up many times. For the CDR3, the DNA is TGTGCTAGTGGTTTTCGGGGGAACGAGCAGTACTTC. This encodes CASGFRGNEQYF. This sequence joins TRBV12-5 and TRBJ2-7; possibly TRBD2 for D (6 bases). Trimming shortened V by 3 bases and J by 5 bases, and 8 bases separated the two germline ends. The CDR3 runs 12 residues. Germline CDR1 is LGHNT and CDR2 is FRNRAP.